What follows are 25 T cell receptor beta chains derived from one specimen sequenced in a study of a mutant IDH1 vaccine in newly diagnosed glioma. The data were produced by immunoSEQ multiplex PCR, yet TCRdb's version contains in-frame clones alone and is incomplete. The table shows approximately 60,000 clones, with approximately 85% occurring only once. Time point: week 23, last vaccination. The vaccine gave 300 ug of a 20-mer mutant IDH1 peptide subcutaneously per dose. The antigens for these receptors are not known. The sequencing used PBMCs, collected from a glioma patient whose treatment included an IDH1 peptide vaccine. All receptors come from a man aged 25-45 years with glioma.

The rearrangement joins TRBV10-3 to TRBJ2-2, with D hard to call. The V end was cut by 4 bases, the J end by 0 bases, with 0 bases between. Looked up from germline, CDR1 is ENHRY and CDR2 is SYGVKD. This CDR3 has 12 amino acids. The CDR3 is CAISANTGELFF. CDR3 nucleotides: TGTGCCATCAGTGCGAACACCGGGGAGCTGTTTTTT.

The V call is TRBV6-6, the J call TRBJ1-6; the D gene is possibly TRBD1 (6 bases). Trimming pared 7 bases from V and 8 bases from J, leaving 15 bases between. Germline V gives CDR1 MNHNY, CDR2 SVGAGI (reference sequence). The CDR3 has 14 amino acids. The CDR3 protein is CASKAGGKDSPLHF. CDR3 DNA sequence: TGTGCCAGCAAGGCGGGGGGCAAGGATTCACCCCTCCACTTT.

This chain connects TRBV7-9 to TRBJ2-1, with 7 bases fitting TRBD2. After removal of 5 bases from V and 4 bases from J, the junction contained 11 bases not matched to a gene. Germline CDR1 and CDR2: SEHNR and FQNEAQ (reference sequence). The CDR3 is made up of 16 amino acids. DNA of the CDR3: TGTGCCAGCAGCCCAACATCGGGGGGTCTTTACAATGAGCAGTTCTTC. It yields the protein CASSPTSGGLYNEQFF.

The genes are TRBV7-7 and TRBJ2-1; 10 bases agree with TRBD2. V was pared by 0 bases and J by 7 bases, with 3 bases of the junction left unmatched. There are 15 residues in the CDR3. Germline-derived CDR1 and CDR2 are SSHAT and FNYEAQ (reference sequence). In DNA, the CDR3 is TGTGCCAGCAGCTTAGCTAGCGGGGGGCCGAATGAGCAGTTCTTC. It specifies CASSLASGGPNEQFF.

The genes are TRBV7-6 and TRBJ2-5; 10 bases align to TRBD1. The germline V gene encodes CDR1 SGHVS and CDR2 FNYEAQ. CDR3 length equals 14 residues. J gave up 4 bases and V 5 bases, and 4 bases lay outside the gene matches. CDR3 sequence: CASSRGTGAETQYF. In nucleotides, the CDR3 is TGTGCCAGCAGCCGTGGGACAGGGGCAGAGACCCAGTACTTC.

The chain carries TRBV18 and TRBJ1-4, with D maybe TRBD1 (6 bases). The CDR3 runs to 16 residues. V lost 6 bases and J 6 bases, leaving 20 bases between the germline ends. CDR1 is KGHSH and CDR2 is LQKENI in the germline V gene. DNA for the CDR3: TGTGCCAGCTCGCCTCCGGCGGGACAAGCGGATGAAAAACTGTTTTTT. Translated, it gives CASSPPAGQADEKLFF.

CDR3 nucleotides: TGTGCCACCAGGAGGAGGAGAGGTCGGCTACAGGCGTGGGTAGATGAGCAGTTCTTC. As protein: CATRRRRGRLQAWVDEQFF. V usage is TRBV15 and J usage is TRBJ2-1, with D perhaps TRBD1 or TRBD2 (5 bases each). The CDR3 is made up of 19 amino acids. The germline V and J ends were trimmed by 6 bases and 8 bases, with 32 bases remaining between them. Germline CDR1 is LNHNV and CDR2 is YYDKDF (reference sequence). Combining the CDR3 with reference TRBV15 and TRBJ2-1 gives the whole variable domain DAMVIQNPRYQVTQFGKPVTLSCSQTLNHNVMYWYQQKSSQAPKLLFHYYDKDFNNEADTPDNFQSRRPNTSFCFLDIRSPGLGDTAMYLCATRRRRGRLQAWVDEQFFGPGTRLTVL.

The CDR3 sequence is CASSPRRAGEETQYF. CDR3 bases: TGTGCCAGCTCACCACGGCGGGCGGGGGAGGAGACCCAGTACTTC. The chain joins TRBV18 to TRBJ2-5, with 7 bases fitting TRBD2. The CDR3 is 15 amino acids. Germline CDR1 and CDR2: KGHSH and LQKENI. J gave up 5 bases and V 1 base, and 7 bases lay outside the gene matches.

The rearrangement links TRBV11-2 to TRBJ2-3; maybe TRBD2 (5 bases). The CDR3 runs to 15 residues. Germline CDR1 reads SGHAT; CDR2 reads FQNNGV. V was cut by 3 bases and J by 6 bases, with 16 bases left in between. The CDR3 here is CASSFRGETHDTQYF. As DNA, the CDR3 is TGTGCCAGCAGCTTTCGTGGGGAGACGCACGATACGCAGTATTTT.

This clone was seen a few times. The CDR3 here is CASRRTGTHEAFF. The CDR3 bases are TGTGCCAGCAGGAGAACCGGGACACATGAAGCTTTCTTT. The rearrangement uses TRBV5-6 and TRBJ1-1; perhaps TRBD1 as D (6 bases). The CDR3 is 13 residues long. V was trimmed by 5 bases and J by 7 bases, leaving 15 bases between them. The germline gives CDR1 SGHDT, CDR2 YYEEEE.

The chain employs TRBV11-2 and TRBJ1-3, with D unresolved. The V gene's germline CDR1 is SGHAT and CDR2 FQNNGV. CDR3 length equals 14 residues. Trimming stripped 3 bases from V and 2 bases from J, with 8 bases between. As DNA, the CDR3 is TGTGCCAGCAGCTTTTCGGGGACTGGAAACACCATATATTTT. The encoded protein is CASSFSGTGNTIYF.

The CDR3 loop reads CAILGVNTGELFF. CDR3 DNA sequence: TGTGCCATCTTGGGGGTGAACACCGGGGAGCTGTTTTTT. The chain is built from TRBV10-3 and TRBJ2-2; D is tentatively TRBD1 or TRBD2 (5 bases each). The length of the CDR3 is 13 residues. From germline, CDR1 is ENHRY and CDR2 SYGVKD. Deletions cut 8 bases from V and 1 base from J, with 8 bases between.

The sample holds a few counts of this clone. V gene TRBV19 combines with J gene TRBJ1-1; 10 positions match TRBD1. Trimming cost V 4 bases and J 0 bases; bases outside gene matches: 5. Germline V gene sequence: CDR1 LNHDA, CDR2 SQIVND (reference sequence). The CDR3 consists of 16 residues. The CDR3 spells CASSTGQGGLNTEAFF. DNA for the CDR3: TGTGCCAGTAGTACAGGACAGGGGGGTTTGAACACTGAAGCTTTCTTT.

J is TRBJ2-5 and V is TRBV5-6; 12 bases line up with TRBD2. Per the germline V gene, CDR1 is SGHDT and CDR2 is YYEEEE. J gave up 1 base and V 2 bases, and 0 bases lay outside the gene matches. The CDR3 contains 15 residues. The CDR3 region has the DNA TGTGCCAGCAGCTTACTAGCGGGGGGCCAAGAGACCCAGTACTTC. It yields the protein CASSLLAGGQETQYF. The full variable domain, with the rest looked up from reference TRBV5-6 and TRBJ2-5, is DAGVTQSPTHLIKTRGQQVTLRCSPKSGHDTVSWYQQALGQGPQFIFQYYEEEERQRGNFPDRFSGHQFPNYSSELNVNALLLGDSALYLCASSLLAGGQETQYFGPGTRLLVL.

This chain uses TRBV7-2 with TRBJ1-2; 10 bases map to TRBD1. Unmatched junction bases numbered 6, after V lost 5 bases and J lost 6 bases. Looked up from germline, CDR1 is SGHTA and CDR2 is FQGNSA. CDR3 length equals 14 residues. The DNA of the CDR3 is TGTGCCAGCAGCGGGCGACAGGGGGCACATGGCTACACCTTC. Translated: CASSGRQGAHGYTF.

The chain recombines TRBV27 with TRBJ2-5; 11 bases are shared with TRBD1. The V segment lost 6 bases and the J segment 3 bases; nucleotides outside the gene matches: 6. Looked up from germline, CDR1 is MNHEY and CDR2 is SMNVEV (reference sequence). The CDR3 covers 15 residues. CDR3 sequence (DNA): TGTGCCAGCAGACTGGACAGGGGGCGAGAAGAGACCCAGTACTTC. Its protein is CASRLDRGREETQYF.

This clone was found a few times. J is TRBJ1-3 and V is TRBV6-4; 7 bases match TRBD1. Trimming at V came to 0 bases and at J to 1 base, leaving 0 bases not matched to a gene. The length of the CDR3 is 15 residues. The germline gives CDR1 MRHNA, CDR2 SNTAGT. The CDR3 nucleotides read TGTGCCAGCAGTGACTCGACAGGGTCTGGAAACACCATATATTTT. Protein product: CASSDSTGSGNTIYF.

This chain uses TRBV5-1 with TRBJ2-7; TRBD1 might be the D (6 bases). The germline V and J ends were trimmed by 4 bases and 2 bases, with 13 bases remaining between them. Germline CDR1 reads SGHRS; CDR2 reads YFSETQ. The CDR3 totals 14 residues. As DNA, the CDR3 is TGCGCCAGCAGCGGTACGACAGGTACCTACGAGCAGTACTTC. Translating gives CASSGTTGTYEQYF.

The chain combines TRBV7-2 with TRBJ2-2, with D hard to call. This CDR3 spans 13 amino acids. Germline V gene data show CDR1 as SGHTA and CDR2 as FQGNSA. Trimming cost V 7 bases and J 4 bases, with 10 bases left between them. CDR3 nucleotides: TGTGCCAGCAACCGCCCGGGCACCGGGGAGCTGTTTTTT. It specifies CASNRPGTGELFF.

This clone occurred a few times. V usage is TRBV7-6 and J usage is TRBJ1-5; D not certain. Per germline, CDR1 SGHVS and CDR2 FNYEAQ. Trimming left V 0 bases short and J 7 bases short, with 7 bases between. The CDR3 consists of 13 residues. The chain's CDR3 is CASSLAEGQPQHF. The CDR3 nucleotides are TGTGCCAGCAGCTTAGCGGAAGGGCAGCCCCAGCATTTT.

The J gene is TRBJ2-7, the V gene TRBV5-1, with D possibly being TRBD1 or TRBD2 (6 bases each). Trimming removed 9 bases at V and 7 bases at J, with 17 bases between. The germline CDR1 and CDR2 sequences are SGHRS and YFSETQ. The CDR3 runs 12 residues. CDR3 coding DNA: TGCGCCACTAAAGGGGGGACGGAAGAGCAGTACTTC. It is translated as CATKGGTEEQYF.

This clone was detected only once. The chain recombines TRBV28 with TRBJ1-1, with 9 bases matching TRBD1. From germline, CDR1 is MDHEN and CDR2 SYDVKM. V gave up 5 bases and J gave up 5 bases; unmatched junction bases: 9. The CDR3 runs to 15 residues. The chain's CDR3 is CASSLPGQGKTEAFF. CDR3 in DNA: TGTGCCAGCAGTCTCCCAGGACAGGGGAAAACTGAAGCTTTCTTT.

The chain joins TRBV7-8 to TRBJ1-5; weak D call: TRBD1 (6 bases). The germline CDR1 and CDR2 sequences are SGHVS and FQNEAQ. The CDR3 extends over 19 amino acids. The ends were cut back, 5 bases at V and 6 bases at J, with 29 bases in the middle. CDR3 residues: CASSPRPPRGHQDGQPQHF. In nucleotides, the CDR3 is TGTGCCAGCAGCCCTCGCCCTCCTCGGGGACACCAAGACGGTCAGCCCCAGCATTTT.

The V call is TRBV6-5, the J call TRBJ2-5, with D unclear. Trimming stripped 5 bases from V and 0 bases from J, with 4 bases between. Germline assignment: CDR1 MNHEY and CDR2 SVGAGI. The CDR3 has 12 residues. CDR3 in amino acids: CASSSYQETQYF. CDR3 sequence (DNA): TGTGCCAGCAGTAGTTACCAAGAGACCCAGTACTTC.

The chain joins TRBV7-2 to TRBJ2-7, with D perhaps matching TRBD1 or TRBD2 (5 bases each). Germline CDR1 SGHTA, CDR2 FQGNSA. This CDR3 has 15 residues. V was trimmed by 4 bases and J by 2 bases, leaving 15 bases between them. CDR3 region: CASSSRRGVPYEQYF. Here the CDR3 DNA reads TGTGCCAGCAGCTCCCGAAGGGGAGTTCCCTACGAGCAGTACTTC. The whole variable domain, filled in from reference TRBV7-2 and TRBJ2-7, reads GAGVSQSPSNKVTEKGKDVELRCDPISGHTALYWYRQSLGQGLEFLIYFQGNSAPDKSGLPSDRFSAERTGGSVSTLTIQRTQQEDSAVYLCASSSRRGVPYEQYFGPGTRLTVT.